A selection of T cell receptor beta chains follows, all from one sample in a study of T cell repertoires in cytomegalovirus infection. Using its own MiXCR run on the reads, TCRdb lists one record per CDR3 protein. Of approximately 1,000,000 distinct CDR3 sequences listed, roughly 30% are singletons. These receptors' targets are unknown. The sample here was cultured CD8+ T cells from PBMCs, taken from culture after CMV antigen stimulation. Receptors were obtained from a human donor in good health (CMV status not recorded). Some clones in this sample may be carry-over from other donors' samples. Both conserved end residues are part of each CDR3. D genes are given only for firm matches. The size of a clone is reported for some rows only, either as once, few or many, or as a class for expanded clones.

j_call | d_call | v_call | clone_size | cdr3_aa | cdr3_nt
TRBJ2-3 | TRBD2 | TRBV7-2 | many | CASSPSGGAIDTQYF | TGTGCCAGCAGCCCTAGCGGGGGGGCCATAGATACGCAGTATTTT
TRBJ1-6 | NA | TRBV2 | many | CASGQSSYNSPLHF | TGTGCCAGCGGACAGAGCTCCTATAATTCACCCCTCCACTTT
TRBJ2-1 | TRBD2 | TRBV27 | few | CASSLGLPSSYNEQFF | TGTGCCAGCAGTTTGGGACTACCGAGCTCCTACAATGAGCAGTTCTTC
TRBJ1-2 | NA | TRBV12-3/TRBV12-4 | few | CASSFWQNYGYTF | TGTGCCAGCAGTTTTTGGCAGAACTATGGCTACACCTTC
TRBJ2-7 | TRBD2 | TRBV19 | few | CASSIDPERGRASYEQYF | TGTGCCAGTAGTATAGACCCTGAGCGCGGGAGGGCTTCCTACGAGCAGTACTTC
TRBJ2-3 | TRBD2 | TRBV7-8 | many | CASSLAGLAADTQYF | TGTGCCAGCAGCTTAGCCGGACTAGCGGCAGATACGCAGTATTTT
TRBJ2-5 | TRBD1 | TRBV4-1 | NA | CASSQGWGQGQETQYF | TGCGCCAGCAGCCAGGGTTGGGGACAGGGTCAAGAGACCCAGTACTTC
TRBJ1-1 | NA | TRBV28 | NA | CASSLYSLDTEAFF | TGTGCCAGCAGTCTCTACAGTCTGGACACTGAAGCTTTCTTT
TRBJ1-1 | NA | TRBV6-8 | NA | CASSLHYRTDTEAFF | TGTGCCAGCAGTTTACACTACCGGACGGACACTGAAGCTTTCTTT
TRBJ1-5 | NA | TRBV12-3/TRBV12-4 | few | CASSSDGPYSNQPQHF | TGTGCCAGCAGTTCGGACGGGCCTTATAGCAATCAGCCCCAGCATTTT
TRBJ2-1 | NA | TRBV10-3 | NA | CAIKVGGYNEQFF | TGTGCCATCAAGGTTGGCGGTTACAATGAGCAGTTCTTC
TRBJ2-1 | NA | TRBV4-1 | few | CASSDQTGQFF | TGCGCCAGCAGCGACCAAACGGGGCAGTTCTTC
TRBJ2-6 | TRBD1 | TRBV6-2/TRBV6-3 | few | CASSYPEQGAEGVGANVLTF | TGTGCCAGCAGTTACCCTGAACAGGGGGCCGAAGGTGTGGGGGCCAACGTCCTGACTTTC
TRBJ2-4 | TRBD1 | TRBV29-1 | few | CSVDQGQGKNIQYF | TGCAGCGTTGACCAGGGACAGGGGAAAAACATTCAGTACTTC
TRBJ2-1 | TRBD2 | TRBV6-2/TRBV6-3 | few | CASSYSGLVSYNEQFF | TGTGCCAGCAGTTACTCGGGACTAGTTTCCTACAATGAGCAGTTCTTC
TRBJ1-1 | TRBD1 | TRBV4-1 | NA | CASRGTGGPENTEAFF | TGCGCCAGCAGGGGGACAGGGGGCCCGGAGAACACTGAAGCTTTCTTT
TRBJ1-5 | NA | TRBV28 | NA | CAAHIGVYSNQPQHF | TGTGCAGCCCATATAGGGGTTTATAGCAATCAGCCCCAGCATTTT
TRBJ2-1 | NA | TRBV10-3 | NA | CAISESTRNEQFF | TGTGCCATCAGTGAGTCCACAAGGAATGAGCAGTTCTTC
TRBJ2-1 | TRBD1 | TRBV19 | few | CASSMVQGAYYNEQFF | TGTGCCAGTAGTATGGTCCAGGGGGCTTACTACAATGAGCAGTTCTTC
TRBJ2-2 | NA | TRBV24-1 | NA | CATSALDTGELFF | TGTGCCACCAGTGCGCTAGACACCGGGGAGCTGTTTTTT
TRBJ1-1 | NA | TRBV7-6 | NA | CACSLIYQGNTEAFF | TGTGCCTGCAGCTTGATATACCAGGGGAACACTGAAGCTTTCTTT
TRBJ2-4 | TRBD2 | TRBV19 | NA | CASSPGLTLAVF | TGTGCCAGTAGTCCGGGACTAACTTTAGCGGTCTTC
TRBJ1-4 | NA | TRBV7-8 | few | CASSLDLATLGEKLFF | TGTGCCAGCAGCTTAGATTTGGCCACTCTGGGGGAAAAACTGTTTTTT
TRBJ2-5 | NA | TRBV25-1 | NA | CASTEPTHPAGETQYF | TGTGCCAGCACCGAACCGACTCACCCGGCGGGGGAGACCCAGTACTTC
TRBJ2-7 | NA | TRBV20-1 | NA | CSAAAGTIAYEQYF | TGCAGTGCTGCTGCCGGGACAATTGCCTACGAGCAGTACTTC
TRBJ1-5 | NA | TRBV19 | few | CASRSGLSGTKNQPQHF | TGTGCCAGTAGGAGCGGGCTTTCGGGGACCAAAAATCAGCCCCAGCATTTT
TRBJ2-5 | TRBD1 | TRBV7-6 | once | CVSSQADRGRGETQYF | TGTGTCAGCAGCCAAGCGGACAGGGGGCGTGGAGAGACCCAGTACTTC
TRBJ2-4 | NA | TRBV4-1 | NA | CASSQVWVRGDIQYF | TGCGCCAGCAGCCAAGTCTGGGTCAGGGGTGACATTCAGTACTTC
TRBJ2-2 | NA | TRBV11-3 | many | CASSLGYSTGELFF | TGTGCCAGCAGCCTGGGATACTCTACCGGGGAGCTGTTTTTT
TRBJ2-5 | NA | TRBV19 | few | CASSISQPPGGTQYF | TGTGCCAGTAGTATCTCACAGCCTCCTGGAGGGACCCAGTACTTC
TRBJ2-1 | TRBD1 | TRBV6-5 | NA | CASSYTSPRGTGVFF | TGTGCCAGCAGTTACACCAGCCCAAGGGGGACAGGGGTCTTCTTC
TRBJ2-5 | NA | TRBV7-9 | few | CASSTDGIVETQYF | TGTGCCAGCAGCACGGACGGGATTGTCGAGACCCAGTACTTC
TRBJ1-2 | TRBD1 | TRBV7-3 | many | CASSEGQGYGYTF | TGTGCCAGCAGCGAAGGACAGGGCTATGGCTACACCTTC
TRBJ1-2 | NA | TRBV5-4 | NA | CASSPSPGAGYGYTF | TGTGCCAGCAGCCCAAGCCCGGGGGCAGGCTATGGCTACACCTTC
TRBJ1-2 | TRBD1 | TRBV7-6 | few | CASSRQGLNGYTF | TGTGCCAGCAGCAGACAGGGATTGAATGGCTACACCTTC